The 23 T cell receptor beta chains below all came from one sample that was sequenced in a study of shared clonotypes between healthy human individuals. Using immunoSEQ multiplex PCR, the repertoire was profiled, and TCRdb retains in-frame clones only, with some absent. In the table there are about 340,000 clones, around 79% of which are singletons. Sample: memory CD4+ T cells sorted from blood. Subset meaning: CD45RA-negative fraction. Receptor source: a young man in good health.

This clone appeared a few times. The germline gene is not matched at one end of the junction; a read error may be the cause. V usage is TRBV25-1 and J usage is TRBJ2-1; 8 bases line up with TRBD2. Germline V CDR1 and CDR2: MGHDK, SYGVNS. The length of the CDR3 is 15 residues. The CDR3 bases are TGTGCCAGTAGTGAGGGTAGCGGGAAAAGTAATGAGCAGTTCTTC. It codes for CASSEGSGKSNEQFF.

The chain uses TRBV6-1 and TRBJ2-3; TRBD1 agrees at 12 bases. V was pared by 6 bases and J by 4 bases, with 5 bases of the junction left unmatched. Germline V gene data show CDR1 as MNHNS and CDR2 as SASEGT. The CDR3 extends over 15 amino acids. CDR3 protein: CASSPGTGGPDTQYF. The CDR3 coding sequence is TGTGCCAGCAGCCCCGGGACAGGGGGCCCAGATACGCAGTATTTT.

The chain employs TRBV6-5 and TRBJ1-1; TRBD1 matches 8 bases. V was pared by 0 bases and J by 5 bases, with 2 bases of the junction left unmatched. CDR1 and CDR2 from the germline V gene are MNHEY and SVGAGI. There are 14 residues in the CDR3. CDR3 sequence reads: CASSYSTGETEAFF. CDR3 nucleotide sequence: TGTGCCAGCAGTTACTCGACAGGGGAGACTGAAGCTTTCTTT.

V usage is TRBV5-1 and J usage is TRBJ2-6, with 8 bases that match TRBD1. The V gene's germline CDR1 is SGHRS and CDR2 YFSETQ. V gave up 3 bases and J gave up 2 bases; unmatched junction bases: 7. CDR3 size: 17 residues. In DNA form, the CDR3 reads TGCGCCAGCAGCTCAACAGGGGGAAGGGCTGGGGCCAACGTCCTGACTTTC. Translated: CASSSTGGRAGANVLTF.

The genes are TRBV29-1 and TRBJ2-3; perhaps TRBD2 as D (7 bases). V lost 4 bases and J 1 base, leaving 15 bases between the germline ends. CDR3 size: 15 residues. Germline V gene data show CDR1 as SQVTM and CDR2 as ANQGSEA. The CDR3, as DNA: TGCAGCGTTGCCTGGGGGGGCGTGGGCACAGATACGCAGTATTTT. This codes for CSVAWGGVGTDTQYF.

CDR3 residues: CASSGDPNYEQYF. CDR3 coding DNA: TGCGCCAGCAGTGGAGATCCAAACTACGAGCAGTACTTC. This chain uses TRBV10-1 with TRBJ2-7; D gene unclear. CDR3 size: 13 residues. Trimming took off 4 bases at V and 3 bases at J, with 10 bases between the two ends. The germline V gene has CDR1 WNHNN and CDR2 SYGVQD (reference sequence).

V gene TRBV7-9 combines with J gene TRBJ2-4; 13 bases are shared with TRBD2. J gave up 7 bases and V 0 bases, and 12 bases lay outside the gene matches. The CDR3 is made up of 19 amino acids. Germline V CDR1 and CDR2: SEHNR, FQNEAQ (reference sequence). The CDR3 loop reads CASSLAGTSGTSGGNIQYF. CDR3 nucleotides: TGTGCCAGCAGCTTAGCCGGGACTAGCGGGACGAGCGGAGGGAACATTCAGTACTTC.

The V gene is TRBV28, the J gene TRBJ2-2; D gene uncertain. Germline values: CDR1 MDHEN, CDR2 SYDVKM. Trimming shortened V by 1 base and J by 0 bases, and 9 bases separated the two germline ends. The CDR3 totals 16 residues. CDR3: CASSLYRLPNTGELFF. CDR3 in DNA: TGTGCCAGCAGTTTATATAGACTGCCGAACACCGGGGAGCTGTTTTTT.

The rearrangement uses TRBV5-1 and TRBJ2-2, with D tentatively TRBD1 (6 bases). CDR1 is SGHRS and CDR2 is YFSETQ in the germline V gene. V lost 5 bases to trimming and J lost 7 bases, with 15 bases between them. There are 14 residues in the CDR3. The CDR3: CASRPTGTIGELFF. As DNA, the CDR3 is TGCGCCAGCAGGCCTACCGGGACAATCGGGGAGCTGTTTTTT. The whole variable domain, remainder taken from reference TRBV5-1 and TRBJ2-2, is KAGVTQTPRYLIKTRGQQVTLSCSPISGHRSVSWYQQTPGQGLQFLFEYFSETQRNKGNFPGRFSGRQFSNSRSEMNVSTLELGDSALYLCASRPTGTIGELFFGEGSRLTVL.

J is TRBJ1-1 and V is TRBV30; 8 nucleotides line up with TRBD1. Germline assignment: CDR1 GTSNPN and CDR2 SVGIG (reference sequence). The trim removed 2 bases at V and 11 bases at J, leaving 13 bases unmatched. The CDR3 runs to 14 residues. The CDR3 region is CAWSRKGQAVMAFF. The CDR3 nucleotides read TGTGCCTGGAGTAGAAAGGGACAGGCGGTTATGGCTTTCTTT.

About this clone: Other DNA sequences in the sample encode the same CDR3. The chain has TRBV5-1 and TRBJ2-3, with TRBD2 identical over 7 bases. The CDR3 runs to 14 residues. CDR1 and CDR2 from the germline V gene are SGHRS and YFSETQ. Trimming at V came to 6 bases and at J to 2 bases, leaving 6 bases not matched to a gene. The CDR3 DNA follows: TGCGCCAGCATCCGCGGGGGATCCACAGATACGCAGTATTTT. Its translation: CASIRGGSTDTQYF.

V gene TRBV18 combines with J gene TRBJ2-3; D might be TRBD2 (6 bases). V lost 6 bases, J lost 6 bases, and 16 bases lay in between. This CDR3 is 14 amino acids long. Per the germline V gene, CDR1 is KGHSH and CDR2 is LQKENI. The CDR3 nucleotides read TGTGCCAGCTCTCATTTAAAGGGAGGCGATACGCAGTATTTT. Protein: CASSHLKGGDTQYF.

The chain is built from TRBV7-8 and TRBJ2-1; D is perhaps TRBD2 (6 bases). V dropped 1 base and J dropped 8 bases, with 9 bases sitting between them. This CDR3 comprises 13 residues. CDR1 and CDR2 (germline): SGHVS, FQNEAQ. CDR3: CASSLELAYEQFF. DNA for the CDR3: TGTGCCAGCAGCTTAGAACTAGCCTATGAGCAGTTCTTC.

The chain carries TRBV7-6 and TRBJ1-1; possible D gene TRBD1, 5 bases. V was trimmed by 0 bases and J by 11 bases, leaving 16 bases between them. Germline V gene data show CDR1 as SGHVS and CDR2 as FNYEAQ. This CDR3 spans 14 amino acids. Written as DNA, the CDR3 is TGTGCCAGCAGCTTAGCGCGGGGAGCGGGGGGGGCTTTCTTT. This gives the protein CASSLARGAGGAFF.

The chain uses TRBV6-5 and TRBJ1-1; D may be TRBD1 (5 bases). This CDR3 has 13 amino acids. Deletions cut 0 bases from V and 6 bases from J, with 8 bases between. Germline CDR1 reads MNHEY; CDR2 reads SVGAGI. CDR3 loop: CASSYSTGPEAFF. CDR3 nucleotide sequence: TGTGCCAGCAGTTACTCTACGGGGCCTGAAGCTTTCTTT.

The rearrangement joins TRBV9 to TRBJ2-2; TRBD2 is a possible D gene (6 bases). The germline CDR1 and CDR2 sequences are SGDLS and YYNGEE. The germline V and J ends were trimmed by 0 bases and 6 bases, with 15 bases remaining between them. The CDR3 totals 16 residues. The CDR3 protein is CASSVELASLSGELFF. CDR3 DNA: TGTGCCAGCAGCGTAGAACTAGCTTCTCTGTCCGGGGAGCTGTTTTTT.

This sequence joins TRBV27 and TRBJ2-7; D possibly matches TRBD1 or TRBD2 (5 bases each). The germline V and J ends were trimmed by 6 bases and 0 bases, with 12 bases remaining between them. Germline CDR1 MNHEY, CDR2 SMNVEV (reference sequence). This CDR3 has 14 residues. CDR3 nucleotide sequence: TGTGCCAGCAGGGGGACGGCAAGCTCCTACGAGCAGTACTTC. Residues: CASRGTASSYEQYF.

This chain uses TRBV6-5 with TRBJ2-5, with TRBD2 identical over 12 bases. The junction had 5 bases not matched to a gene; V was cut back by 4 bases and J by 5 bases. Germline CDR1 reads MNHEY; CDR2 reads SVGAGI. The CDR3 length is 15 residues. This CDR3 reads CASSLTSGRSETQYF. The CDR3 coding sequence is TGTGCCAGCAGTTTGACTAGCGGGAGATCGGAGACCCAGTACTTC.

The chain employs TRBV5-1 and TRBJ1-1, with D perhaps matching TRBD1 (6 bases). The germline V gene has CDR1 SGHRS and CDR2 YFSETQ. V shed 0 bases and J shed 4 bases, with 10 bases lying between them. The CDR3 runs to 14 residues. The CDR3 nucleotides read TGCGCCAGCAGCTTGGAACAGGGCAGCACTGAAGCTTTCTTT. Protein sequence: CASSLEQGSTEAFF.

The sample holds a few counts of this clone. V usage is TRBV9 and J usage is TRBJ1-1; D is unresolved. V shed 3 bases and J shed 1 base, with 13 bases lying between them. Germline V gene data show CDR1 as SGDLS and CDR2 as YYNGEE. The CDR3 extends over 15 amino acids. The CDR3 region has the DNA TGTGCCAGCAGCGCGGGATCTTTGGGGAACACTGAAGCTTTCTTT. Amino acid sequence: CASSAGSLGNTEAFF.

Written as DNA, the CDR3 is TGTGCCAGCAGGGCAGATCTTGAGAAACGATACTTC. Translation gives CASRADLEKRYF. The gene calls are TRBV2 and TRBJ2-7; unclear D gene. Trimming left V 6 bases short and J 13 bases short, with 19 bases between. The CDR3 is 12 amino acids. Germline-derived CDR1 and CDR2 are SNHLY and FYNNEI.

This clone was counted a single time. The chain has TRBV9 and TRBJ1-4, with D possibly being TRBD1 (5 bases). V was trimmed by 0 bases and J by 5 bases, leaving 14 bases between them. The V gene's germline CDR1 is SGDLS and CDR2 YYNGEE. This CDR3 comprises 16 residues. This chain's CDR3 is CASSVGWAGKNEKLFF. Here the CDR3 DNA reads TGTGCCAGCAGCGTAGGATGGGCAGGGAAAAATGAAAAACTGTTTTTT. Combining the CDR3 with reference TRBV9 and TRBJ1-4 gives the whole variable domain DSGVTQTPKHLITATGQRVTLRCSPRSGDLSVYWYQQSLDQGLQFLIQYYNGEERAKGNILERFSAQQFPDLHSELNLSSLELGDSALYFCASSVGWAGKNEKLFFGSGTQLSVL.

V usage is TRBV7-9 and J usage is TRBJ2-7; maybe TRBD1 (7 bases). This CDR3 spans 15 amino acids. Germline values: CDR1 SEHNR, CDR2 FQNEAQ (reference sequence). V shed 5 bases and J shed 7 bases, with 21 bases lying between them. The chain's CDR3 is CASSPTDRDRGEQYF. CDR3 nucleotides: TGTGCCAGCAGCCCTACCGACAGGGACCGGGGGGAGCAGTACTTC. The variable domain in full, completed from reference TRBV7-9 and TRBJ2-7, reads DTGVSQNPRHKITKRGQNVTFRCDPISEHNRLYWYRQTLGQGPEFLTYFQNEAQLEKSRLLSDRFSAERPKGSFSTLEIQRTEQGDSAMYLCASSPTDRDRGEQYFGPGTRLTVT.